This T cell receptor (beta chain) was sequenced in a study of cytotoxic CD8 clonotypes in ibrutinib-treated CLL. Study overall: Per sample, productive templates averaged roughly 230,000 and productive rearrangements averaged approximately 87,000.

Profiled with immunoSEQ multiplex PCR; TCRdb holds only in-frame clones, not every one. The data show some 70,000 clones, with just over 90% seen just once and approximately 3.1% held by the top ten. Study-level results: Among the clonotypes, public ones were uncommon and contracted or held stable on treatment. Patients showed higher baseline clonality than age-matched healthy donors, and it tracked circulating CD8+ T-cell counts.

The CDR3 runs to 15 residues. CDR1 is MDHEN, CDR2 SYDVKM, per germline. V gave up 5 bases and J gave up 0 bases; unmatched junction bases: 5. Details on this clone: Its antigen is unidentified.

The rearrangement links TRBV28 to TRBJ1-1; 8 bases are shared with TRBD1. The sequenced sample was PBMCs, obtained after 12 months of ibrutinib treatment. The receptor was derived from a human donor with chronic lymphocytic leukemia. CDR3 in amino acids: CASSTQGALNTEAFF. CDR3 nucleotides: TGTGCCAGCAGTACTCAGGGGGCGCTGAACACTGAAGCTTTCTTT.